The 12 T cell receptor beta chains below were found in one sample sequenced in a study of T cell repertoires in cytomegalovirus infection. Each CDR3 protein is one row after TCRdb ran MiXCR on the reads. The sample yields roughly 990,000 distinct CDR3 sequences, 25% to 40% seen once. Their antigen targets remain unknown. Source: cultured CD8+ T cells from PBMCs, taken from culture after CMV antigen stimulation. The receptors originated from a human donor in good health (CMV status not recorded). Some clones in this sample may be carry-over from other donors' samples.

The chain couples TRBV6-5 to TRBJ2-7; 8 bases are a match to TRBD1. CDR1 is MNHEY and CDR2 is SVGAGI in the germline V gene. The junction had 3 bases not matched to a gene; V was cut back by 2 bases and J by 3 bases. The CDR3 sequence is 14 residues long. The DNA of the CDR3 is TGTGCCAGCAGTTACACACAGGGGGGCTACGAGCAGTACGTC. As protein: CASSYTQGGYEQYV.

The genes are TRBV6-2 or TRBV6-3 and TRBJ1-6; D is unclear. The CDR3 consists of 15 residues. Germline CDR1 MNHEY, CDR2 SVGEGT. Trimming took off 4 bases at V and 4 bases at J, with 11 bases between the two ends. The CDR3 bases are TGTGCCAGCAGTTTAGAAGCGCTTTATAATTCACCCCTCCACTTT. It specifies CASSLEALYNSPLHF.

The DNA of the CDR3 is TGTGCCAGCAGCTTAACTAGCGGGGGGGCCTTAGGAGATACGCAGTATTTT. Translating gives CASSLTSGGALGDTQYF. The rearrangement joins TRBV7-9 to TRBJ2-3, with TRBD2 matching 13 bases. This CDR3 spans 17 amino acids. CDR1 SEHNR and CDR2 FQNEAQ come from the germline V gene (reference sequence). Trimming at V came to 2 bases and at J to 5 bases, leaving 7 bases not matched to a gene.

V and J are TRBV19 and TRBJ2-7; TRBD1 matches 9 bases. The CDR3 totals 14 residues. Germline lookup yields CDR1 LNHDA and CDR2 SQIVND (reference sequence). The V gene end was trimmed by 5 bases and the J gene end by 6 bases; junction bases not matched to a gene: 8. CDR3 in amino acids: CASSAGQGWIEQYF. For the CDR3, the DNA is TGTGCCAGTAGTGCGGGACAGGGATGGATCGAGCAGTACTTC.

This clonotype appeared many times. J is TRBJ1-1 and V is TRBV7-3, with 9 bases lining up with TRBD1. The length of the CDR3 is 15 residues. The ends lost 1 base at V and 1 base at J; junction bases unmatched: 1. Germline values: CDR1 SGHTA, CDR2 FQGTGA. CDR3 bases: TGTGCCAGCAGCTTAAACAGGGGGCCGAACACTGAAGCTTTCTTT. Encoded protein: CASSLNRGPNTEAFF. Variable domain in full (rest from reference TRBV7-3 and TRBJ1-1): GAGVSQTPSNKVTEKGKYVELRCDPISGHTALYWYRQSLGQGPEFLIYFQGTGAADDSGLPNDRFFAVRPEGSVSTLKIQRTERGDSAVYLCASSLNRGPNTEAFFGQGTRLTVV.

This clonotype has just a few counts. This chain joins TRBV20-1 and TRBJ2-1; TRBD2 agrees at 9 bases. Losses at the gene ends were 7 bases for V and 4 bases for J; bases not matched to a gene: 5. CDR3 length: 13 residues. CDR1 DFQATT and CDR2 SNEGSKA come from the germline V gene (reference sequence). The CDR3 protein is CSGGGGEYNEQFF. DNA of the CDR3: TGCAGTGGGGGCGGGGGGGAGTACAATGAGCAGTTCTTC.

The table lists this clonotype with many counts. The V and J genes are TRBV7-2 and TRBJ2-1, with D perhaps matching TRBD2 (6 bases). Germline loops: CDR1 SGHTA, CDR2 FQGNSA. This CDR3 comprises 14 residues. With 1 base removed from V and 10 bases from J, the gap between germline ends came to 14 bases. The CDR3 here is CASSLEERVSEQFF. Here the CDR3 DNA reads TGTGCCAGCAGCTTAGAGGAGCGGGTAAGCGAGCAGTTCTTC.

The chain recombines TRBV27 with TRBJ1-2; D not resolved. Looked up from germline, CDR1 is MNHEY and CDR2 is SMNVEV (reference sequence). This CDR3 has 14 amino acids. Between the trimmed V and J ends, which lost 3 bases and 2 bases, there was a span of 10 bases. The CDR3 is CASSFGPINYGYTF. The CDR3 nucleotides read TGTGCCAGCAGTTTTGGGCCGATAAACTATGGCTACACCTTC.

This clonotype was recorded once. The chain is built from TRBV5-6 and TRBJ2-1, with 13 nucleotides matching TRBD2. Germline V gene sequence: CDR1 SGHDT, CDR2 YYEEEE. The length of the CDR3 is 19 residues. Trimming took 2 bases from V and 0 from J; bases not matched to a gene: 8. CDR3 in amino acids: CASSLPGLAGMSSYNEQFF. The CDR3 region has the DNA TGTGCCAGCAGCTTACCGGGACTAGCGGGGATGAGCTCCTACAATGAGCAGTTCTTC. Variable domain in full (rest from reference TRBV5-6 and TRBJ2-1): DAGVTQSPTHLIKTRGQQVTLRCSPKSGHDTVSWYQQALGQGPQFIFQYYEEEERQRGNFPDRFSGHQFPNYSSELNVNALLLGDSALYLCASSLPGLAGMSSYNEQFFGPGTRLTVL.

The genes are TRBV20-1 and TRBJ2-7, with a possible D match to TRBD1 (6 bases). The V end lost 5 bases, the J end lost 3 bases, and 17 bases lay between the germline ends. Germline V CDR1 and CDR2: DFQATT, SNEGSKA (reference sequence). This CDR3 is 14 amino acids long. DNA of the CDR3: TGCAGTGCTGGCAAGGGGGTCGGACTCTACGAGCAGTACTTC. This translates into CSAGKGVGLYEQYF.

The chain joins TRBV6-1 to TRBJ2-1; 8 bases fit TRBD2. There are 15 residues in the CDR3. CDR1 is MNHNS, CDR2 SASEGT, per germline. Trimming at V came to 6 bases and at J to 5 bases, leaving 9 bases not matched to a gene. CDR3: CASSPDGRVHNEQFF. The CDR3 bases are TGTGCCAGCAGCCCGGACGGGAGGGTACACAATGAGCAGTTCTTC.

The chain combines TRBV7-6 with TRBJ1-6; D gene unclear. Germline assignment: CDR1 SGHVS and CDR2 FNYEAQ. V lost 5 bases and J lost 5, with 10 bases in between. This CDR3 is built from 14 residues. CDR3 amino acids: CASSVRENNSPLHF. The CDR3 DNA reads TGTGCCAGCAGCGTCCGGGAAAATAATTCACCCCTCCACTTT.